This TCR beta chain was recorded in a study of T-cell memory formation after mild COVID-19. Study context: TCR clusters were mostly confined to one donor each.

General observations from the study: The authors left the SARS-CoV-2 specificity of second-wave clones peaking on day 37 unconfirmed.

About this clonotype itself: Its antigen is unknown.

TCRdb itself ran the 5' RACE reads through MiXCR, one entry per CDR3 protein. The data hold some 410,000 distinct CDR3 sequences, with about a quarter observed a single time. Trimming took 3 bases from V and 7 from J, leaving 4 bases between them. The germline CDR1 and CDR2 sequences are SGHTA and FQGTGA. The CDR3 covers 12 residues. This chain joins TRBV7-3 and TRBJ1-6; no reliable D call. The sample consisted of PBMCs or a T cell subset sorted from them (not recorded which). The receptor's source is an adult woman who had mild COVID-19 (a few samples of this study predate the infection). Cell type and time point are not known. The CDR3 loop reads CASSLGNSPLHF. Written as DNA, the CDR3 is TGTGCCAGCAGCTTGGGAAATTCACCCCTCCACTTT.